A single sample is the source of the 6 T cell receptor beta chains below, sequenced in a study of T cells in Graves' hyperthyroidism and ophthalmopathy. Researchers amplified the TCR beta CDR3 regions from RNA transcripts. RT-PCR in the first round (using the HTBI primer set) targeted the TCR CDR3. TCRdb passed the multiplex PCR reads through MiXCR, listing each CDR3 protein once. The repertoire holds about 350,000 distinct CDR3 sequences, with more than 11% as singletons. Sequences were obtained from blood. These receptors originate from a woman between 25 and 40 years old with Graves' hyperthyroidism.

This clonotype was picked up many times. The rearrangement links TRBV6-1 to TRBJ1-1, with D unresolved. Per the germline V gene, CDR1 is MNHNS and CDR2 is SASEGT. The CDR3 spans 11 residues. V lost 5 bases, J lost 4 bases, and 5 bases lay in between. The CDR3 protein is CASSSFTEAFF. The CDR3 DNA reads TGTGCCAGCAGTTCCTTCACTGAAGCTTTCTTT.

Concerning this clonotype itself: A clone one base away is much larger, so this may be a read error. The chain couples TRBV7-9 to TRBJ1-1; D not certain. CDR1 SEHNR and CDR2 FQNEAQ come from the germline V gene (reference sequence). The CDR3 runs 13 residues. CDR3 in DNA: TGTGTCAGCAGCGGGATGGCCAACACTGAAGCTTTCTTT. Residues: CVSSGMANTEAFF.

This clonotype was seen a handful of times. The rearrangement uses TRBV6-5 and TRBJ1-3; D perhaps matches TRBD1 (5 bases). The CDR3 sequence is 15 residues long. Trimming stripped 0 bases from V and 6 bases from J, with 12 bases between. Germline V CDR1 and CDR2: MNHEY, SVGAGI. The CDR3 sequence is CASSYSMGLKNTIYF. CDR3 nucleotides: TGTGCCAGCAGTTACTCGATGGGACTTAAAAACACCATATATTTT.

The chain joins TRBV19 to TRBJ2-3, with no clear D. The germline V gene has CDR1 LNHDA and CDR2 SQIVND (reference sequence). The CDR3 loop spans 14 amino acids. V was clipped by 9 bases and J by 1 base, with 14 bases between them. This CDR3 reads CASAIDQGTDTQYF. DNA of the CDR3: TGTGCCAGCGCTATTGACCAGGGCACAGATACGCAGTATTTT. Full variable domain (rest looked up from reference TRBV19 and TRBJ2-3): DGGITQSPKYLFRKEGQNVTLSCEQNLNHDAMYWYRQDPGQGLRLIYYSQIVNDFQKGDIAEGYSVSREKKESFPLTVTSAQKNPTAFYLCASAIDQGTDTQYFGPGTRLTVL.

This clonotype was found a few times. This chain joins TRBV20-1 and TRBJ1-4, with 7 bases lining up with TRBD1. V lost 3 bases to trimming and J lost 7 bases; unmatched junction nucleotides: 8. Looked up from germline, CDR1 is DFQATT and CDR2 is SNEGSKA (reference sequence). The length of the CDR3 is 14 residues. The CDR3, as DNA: TGCAGTGCTAGGAAACAGGGGACCCCTGAAAAACTGTTTTTT. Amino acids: CSARKQGTPEKLFF.

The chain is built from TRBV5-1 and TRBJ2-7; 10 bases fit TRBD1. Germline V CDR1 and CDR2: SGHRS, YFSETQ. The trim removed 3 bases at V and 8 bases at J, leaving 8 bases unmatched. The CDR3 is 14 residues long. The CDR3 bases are TGCGCCAGCAGCTCTCGGGACAGGGGACAACAGCAGTACTTC. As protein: CASSSRDRGQQQYF.